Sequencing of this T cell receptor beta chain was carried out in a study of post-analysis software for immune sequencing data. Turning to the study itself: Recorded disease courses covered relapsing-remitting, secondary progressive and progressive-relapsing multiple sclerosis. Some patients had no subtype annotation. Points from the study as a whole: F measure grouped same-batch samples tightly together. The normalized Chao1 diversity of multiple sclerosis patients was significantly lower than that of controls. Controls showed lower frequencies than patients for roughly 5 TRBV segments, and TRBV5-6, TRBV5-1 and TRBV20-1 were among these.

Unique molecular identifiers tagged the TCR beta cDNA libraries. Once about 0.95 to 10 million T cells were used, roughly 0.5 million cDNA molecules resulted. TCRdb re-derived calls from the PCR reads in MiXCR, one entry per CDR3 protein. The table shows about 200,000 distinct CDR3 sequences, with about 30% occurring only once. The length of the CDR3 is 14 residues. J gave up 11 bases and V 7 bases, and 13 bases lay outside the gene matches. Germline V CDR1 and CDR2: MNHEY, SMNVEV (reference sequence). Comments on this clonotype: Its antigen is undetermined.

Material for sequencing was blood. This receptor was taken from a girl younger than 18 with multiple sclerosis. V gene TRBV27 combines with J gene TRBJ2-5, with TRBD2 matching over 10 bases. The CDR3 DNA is TGTGCCAGCACCCGAGCGGGAGGGAACAATGAGCAGTACTTC. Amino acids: CASTRAGGNNEQYF.